This section outlines one T cell receptor beta chain sequence together with its context. This record comes from a study of blood T cell repertoires in COVID-19. In the study overall: Sites in the United States, Italy and Spain provided acute and convalescent COVID-19 samples. T cells, B-cell-depleted T cells, or PBMCs supplied cDNA or gDNA.

Followed over time, Seattle patients had been enrolled while infection was active. In the source study's methods: Estimated nucleated cell counts came from reference gene primer amplification. Libraries were prepared by immunoSEQ multiplex PCR; TCRdb keeps only in-frame clonotypes and omits some of them. V, J and clone size are those of that table, while D and trimming were read from the DNA. Among hundreds of thousands of clones listed, 83% were seen once. This receptor was identified in a woman aged 25 to 39 with COVID-19, enrolled during active disease. Sequencing was performed on peripheral blood.

The CDR3 bases are TGTGCCAGTAGTATCGGGACTAGCGGGTTCTCCTACGAGCAGTACTTC. This encodes CASSIGTSGFSYEQYF. This rearrangement joins TRBV19 to TRBJ2-7, with 12 bases lining up with TRBD2. Losses at the gene ends were 3 bases for V and 0 bases for J; bases not matched to a gene: 3. This CDR3 comprises 16 residues. Germline V lookup: CDR1 LNHDA, CDR2 SQIVND (reference sequence).